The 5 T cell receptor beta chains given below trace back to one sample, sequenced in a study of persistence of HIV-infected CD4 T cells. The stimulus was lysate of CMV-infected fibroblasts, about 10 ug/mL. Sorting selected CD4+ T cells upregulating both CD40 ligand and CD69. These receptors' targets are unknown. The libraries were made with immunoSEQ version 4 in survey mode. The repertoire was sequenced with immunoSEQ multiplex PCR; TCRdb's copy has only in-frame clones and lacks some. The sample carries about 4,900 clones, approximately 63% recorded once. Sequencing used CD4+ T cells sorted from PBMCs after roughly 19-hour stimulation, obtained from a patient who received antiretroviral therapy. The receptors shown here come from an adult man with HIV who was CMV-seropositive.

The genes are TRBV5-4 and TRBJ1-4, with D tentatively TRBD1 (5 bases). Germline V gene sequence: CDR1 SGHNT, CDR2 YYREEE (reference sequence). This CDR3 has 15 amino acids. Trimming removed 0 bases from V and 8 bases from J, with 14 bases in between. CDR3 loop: CASSLGAGDGEKLFF. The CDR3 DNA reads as TGTGCCAGCAGCTTGGGGGCGGGGGACGGGGAAAAACTGTTTTTT.

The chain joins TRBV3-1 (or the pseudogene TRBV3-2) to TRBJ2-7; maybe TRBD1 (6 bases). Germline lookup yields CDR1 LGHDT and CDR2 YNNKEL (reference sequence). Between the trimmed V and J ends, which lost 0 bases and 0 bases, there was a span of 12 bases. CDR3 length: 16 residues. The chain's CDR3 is CASSQDLQGSSYEQYF. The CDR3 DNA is TGTGCCAGCAGCCAAGATCTCCAGGGGAGCTCCTACGAGCAGTACTTC.

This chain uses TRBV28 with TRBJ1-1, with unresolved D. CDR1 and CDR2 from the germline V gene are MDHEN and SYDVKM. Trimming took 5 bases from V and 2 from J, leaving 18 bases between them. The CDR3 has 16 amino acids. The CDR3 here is CASSPVHPFSNTEAFF. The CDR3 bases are TGTGCCAGCAGTCCCGTACACCCTTTTTCTAACACTGAAGCTTTCTTT.

In DNA, the CDR3 is TGTGCCTGGAGAAGGGGGGGAACCATGAACACTGAAGCTTTCTTT. Amino acids: CAWRRGGTMNTEAFF. The V gene is TRBV30, the J gene TRBJ1-1, with D perhaps TRBD1 (6 bases). The germline CDR1 and CDR2 sequences are GTSNPN and SVGIG (reference sequence). The V and J ends lost 3 bases and 0 bases respectively, with 14 bases between them. The CDR3 runs to 15 residues. Full variable domain (outside the CDR3, taken from reference TRBV30 and TRBJ1-1): SQTIHQWPATLVQPVGSPLSLECTVEGTSNPNLYWYRQAAGRGLQLLFYSVGIGQISSEVPQNLSASRPQDRQFILSSKKLLLSDSGFYLCAWRRGGTMNTEAFFGQGTRLTVV.

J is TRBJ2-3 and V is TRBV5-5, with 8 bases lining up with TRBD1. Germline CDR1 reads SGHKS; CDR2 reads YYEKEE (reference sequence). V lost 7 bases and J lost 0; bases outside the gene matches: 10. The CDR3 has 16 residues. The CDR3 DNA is TGTGCCAGCCGCAGACAGGGGAAATCTAGCACAGATACGCAGTATTTT. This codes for CASRRQGKSSTDTQYF.